This T cell receptor beta chain was sequenced for a study of T cell repertoires in cytomegalovirus infection. Study summary: It was the public TCR beta signatures that indicated both CMV infection and matching HLA type. General study points: Using cumulative public TCR beta family frequency, the authors identified those who carried CMV together with the relevant HLA.

This clonotype has a count of ten or more. Its antigen is currently unknown. J was trimmed by 0 bases and V by 3 bases; bases with no gene match: 5. The CDR3 is 15 amino acids. Germline lookup yields CDR1 SGHNT and CDR2 YYREEE (reference sequence). TCRdb passed the reads through MiXCR, listing each CDR3 protein once. The repertoire includes fewer than 850,000 distinct CDR3 sequences, around 29% of them detected once, and about an eighth sits in the top ten. The sequenced sample was cultured CD8+ T cells from PBMCs, obtained from culture after CMV antigen stimulation. V gene TRBV5-4 combines with J gene TRBJ2-5; 7 bases line up with TRBD2. The source of this sequence is a human donor in good health (CMV status not recorded). Some clones in this sample may be carry-over from other donors' samples. CDR3 DNA sequence: TGTGCCAGCAGCTGGGCGGGAGAGTACCAAGAGACCCAGTACTTC. Translated: CASSWAGEYQETQYF.